The source of this T cell receptor beta chain is a study of blood T cells in healthy people across ages (dated by TCRdb to 2013 to 2016). Study-level background: Template switching captured roughly one uniquely barcoded TCR beta cDNA molecule per two T cells in model experiments. To track age-related changes in TCR beta repertoire diversity, the study relied on deep sequencing normalized with unique cDNA molecular identifiers. Four age groups were formed from the donors: young (average about 17 years), middle-aged (approximately 41), aged (roughly 56) and long-lived (about 80). To avoid experimental bias, donors of different ages were distributed randomly across sequencing lanes. The study analyzed two additional independent replicas of 1 million unique cDNA reads from the same blood draw for two donors, one aged 18 to 29 and one aged 80 or older.

The donors were about 40 Caucasian individuals from Russia, aged roughly 6 to 100 years, who were systemically healthy. About 9.6 milliliters of peripheral blood were collected from each donor into EDTA-treated Vacutainer tubes. Ficoll-Paque density-gradient centrifugation was used to isolate PBMCs, with at least 6.5 million per sample. Trizol reagent was used to extract total RNA from the PBMCs, yielding at least 6 micrograms per sample. The percentages of naive CD45RAhigh/CD27high T cells were determined by flow cytometry on a PBMC aliquot from every donor. Receptor amplification or capture employed 5' RACE. The listed sequencing device is Illumina HiSeq 2500. The second PCR ran for roughly 7 to 12 cycles and used a J-beta primer mix along with a sample-barcoded 5' primer. A unique molecular identifier was introduced onto each TCR beta cDNA molecule by a template-switch 5' adaptor carrying 12 random nucleotides. Each sample yielded at least 2.5 million CDR3-containing paired-end reads. The Mint cDNA synthesis kit, primed by a TRBC-specific oligonucleotide, was used to synthesize first-strand cDNA from all RNA. After uracil-DNA glycosylase treatment, a first 18-cycle PCR used universal primers M1SS and BC2_uni_R on all cDNA. Per the original workflow: For normalization, 1 million high-quality reads, each with a distinct molecular identifier, were randomly selected from each sample. Reads with shared molecular identifiers were discarded instead of being binned into consensus sequences. MiTCR, with a Q25 quality threshold and the strictest error-elimination algorithm, was used for CDR3 identification, clonotype clustering and error correction. A nonparametric unseen species model with Euler transformation was used to estimate a lower bound on total TCR beta diversity. TCRdb reprocessed the public reads (quality trimming at Q25 with fastp, clone calling with MiXCR) and kept in-frame beta chains. Each entry is one CDR3 protein sequence, shown with its most common DNA and genes. TCRdb, not the authors, supplied the V and J calls. This sample gives 650,000 to 900,000 distinct CDR3 sequences in total; around 62% of them show up just once. In total, the top ten clones hold 28% of the sample.

Results and caveats for the whole study, not just this receptor: Observed TCR beta diversity per million T cells fell roughly linearly with age, and a significant reduction was already apparent by age around 40. Since profiling was done on bulk unsorted PBMCs, naive and antigen-experienced compartments could not be conclusively compared. Total diversity estimates from one million sequenced T cells were considered lower bounds and underestimates. Compared with the aged group, the long-lived group had more naive CD4+ T cells, fewer expanded clones and increased TCR diversity, suggesting age selection. Because donor CMV infection status was unknown, age-related changes in expanded clonotypes were potentially confounded. The percentage of naive T cells measured by flow cytometry correlated strongly with observed TCR beta diversity.

For CDR1 and CDR2, the germline V gene lists SGDLS and YYNGEE. The CDR3 covers 16 residues, taking in both the cysteine and the phenylalanine. Only the CDR3 part of the read is kept: 48 bases, read in frame from the first base. The V end loses 0 bases and the J end loses 1 base, and a stretch of 13 bases separates them. A remark on this clonotype: Its antigen target is currently unknown. It has no much larger one-base neighbor in the sample; base qualities were not kept.

The clonotype originates from a man aged 25 to 45 in good health. The material sequenced was blood. This chain joins TRBV9 to TRBJ1-2; the D gene is perhaps TRBD1, on 5 matching bases. CDR3 reads: CASSVVPGGINYGYTF. The DNA sequence is given as TGTGCCAGCAGCGTAGTGCCGGGGGGGATTAACTATGGCTACACCTTC.